Below, 2 T cell receptor beta chains from the same sample are listed, as sequenced in a study of cytomegalovirus exposure and HLA in healthy donors. The PCR contained 60 Vbeta and 13 Jbeta primers. Profiled with immunoSEQ multiplex PCR; TCRdb holds only in-frame clones, not every one. The sample shows some 200,000 clones, approximately 79% of them seen only once. Sequencing used PBMCs. These receptors all come from a girl aged 2 to 10 in good health and CMV-seronegative.

The chain has TRBV14 and TRBJ2-3, with 7 bases that match TRBD1. This CDR3 is 16 amino acids long. V lost 5 bases to trimming and J lost 2 bases; unmatched junction nucleotides: 10. Per germline, CDR1 SGHDN and CDR2 FVKESK. In nucleotides, the CDR3 is TGTGCCAGCAGCAAAATTCGACAGGGCCTCACAGATACGCAGTATTTT. Protein product: CASSKIRQGLTDTQYF.

V and J are TRBV1 and TRBJ1-2; TRBD1 was called by the table and not checked on the DNA. TRBV1 is flagged as a pseudogene. The CDR3 totals 17 residues. The CDR3 nucleotides read TGCACCAGCAGTTACAGGACAGGGCCTCGTGTATTGAGCGGCTACACCTTC. Translation: CTSSYRTGPRVLSGYTF.